Each of the 21 T cell receptor beta chains below was sequenced from the same sample in a study of T cell repertoires in cytomegalovirus infection. From the reads, TCRdb called clonotypes with MiXCR, one entry per CDR3 protein. Among 150,000 or so distinct CDR3 sequences, about 6.1% were seen once, and the ten largest hold 15% to 20%. Sequencing was done on a sample of PBMCs. These receptors were obtained from a human donor in good health (CMV status not recorded). Some clones in this sample may be carry-over from other donors' samples.

This clonotype has ten or more counts. The rearrangement links TRBV5-5 to TRBJ1-1; 9 positions agree with TRBD1. Per the germline V gene, CDR1 is SGHKS and CDR2 is YYEKEE (reference sequence). The CDR3 covers 13 residues. The junction had 4 bases not matched to a gene; V was cut back by 4 bases and J by 6 bases. CDR3 DNA sequence: TGTGCCAGCAGCCTCTGGACAGGGGCTGAAGCTTTCTTT. Translation gives CASSLWTGAEAFF.

This chain links TRBV6-8 with TRBJ2-1, with TRBD2 as a possible D gene (5 bases). The CDR3 is 11 residues long. CDR1 is MNHGY and CDR2 is SAAAGT in the germline V gene. The V end was cut by 6 bases, the J end by 9 bases, with 9 bases between. In DNA form, the CDR3 reads TGTGCCAGCAGCTATAGCGTTGAGCAGTTCTTC. Translating it yields CASSYSVEQFF.

This clonotype was counted ten times or more. The chain is built from TRBV6-6 and TRBJ2-3; 8 bases align to TRBD2. The CDR3 loop spans 16 amino acids. Germline trimming cut 7 bases from V and 2 bases from J; bases unmatched to any gene: 11. CDR1 is MNHNY, CDR2 SVGAGI, per germline (reference sequence). The CDR3 DNA follows: TGTGCCAGCATGGTTCGGAGCGGGGGCTCCACAGATACGCAGTATTTT. Encoded protein: CASMVRSGGSTDTQYF.

This clonotype showed up many times. V usage is TRBV9 and J usage is TRBJ2-3; TRBD1 is a possible D gene (6 bases). The CDR3 is 15 amino acids. Germline V gene sequence: CDR1 SGDLS, CDR2 YYNGEE. Trimming stripped 4 bases from V and 3 bases from J, with 15 bases between. In DNA form, the CDR3 reads TGTGCCAGCAGCAGATCGACAGGATTAACAGATACGCAGTATTTT. Its protein product is CASSRSTGLTDTQYF. The full variable domain, completed using reference TRBV9 and TRBJ2-3, is DSGVTQTPKHLITATGQRVTLRCSPRSGDLSVYWYQQSLDQGLQFLIQYYNGEERAKGNILERFSAQQFPDLHSELNLSSLELGDSALYFCASSRSTGLTDTQYFGPGTRLTVL.

This clonotype was recorded at least ten times. This sequence joins TRBV12-3 or TRBV12-4 and TRBJ2-3; 8 nucleotides align to TRBD2. This CDR3 region has 14 residues. J was trimmed by 2 bases and V by 8 bases; bases with no gene match: 6. DNA of the CDR3: TGTGCCAGCGCAAGGCGGGGGGTCACAGATACGCAGTATTTT. It specifies CASARRGVTDTQYF.

This clonotype was seen more than once but under ten times. The chain carries TRBV19 and TRBJ1-5; D is possibly TRBD1 (5 bases). Deletions cut 3 bases from V and 5 bases from J, with 8 bases between. CDR1 is LNHDA, CDR2 SQIVND, per germline (reference sequence). The CDR3 consists of 13 residues. The CDR3, as DNA: TGTGCCAGTAGTATGCCGGGGGATCAGCCCCAGCATTTT. It encodes CASSMPGDQPQHF.

This rearrangement joins TRBV14 to TRBJ1-1; D not resolved. Trimming took off 4 bases at V and 7 bases at J, with 13 bases between the two ends. Germline V lookup: CDR1 SGHDN, CDR2 FVKESK. The CDR3 covers 13 residues. This CDR3 reads CASSPSGPDEAFF. CDR3 nucleotides: TGTGCCAGCAGCCCGTCTGGCCCAGATGAAGCTTTCTTT. Full variable domain (rest looked up from reference TRBV14 and TRBJ1-1): EAGVTQFPSHSVIEKGQTVTLRCDPISGHDNLYWYRRVMGKEIKFLLHFVKESKQDESGMPNNRFLAERTGGTYSTLKVQPAELEDSGVYFCASSPSGPDEAFFGQGTRLTVV.

This chain uses TRBV3-1 with TRBJ1-4, with 10 bases matching TRBD1. This CDR3 has 16 amino acids. The germline gives CDR1 LGHDT, CDR2 YNNKEL (reference sequence). Trimming removed 0 bases from V and 8 bases from J; junction bases left unmatched: 6. The CDR3 bases are TGTGCCAGCAGCCAAGATCGGACAGGGGGTGGGGAAAAACTGTTTTTT. Translating gives CASSQDRTGGGEKLFF. Supplemented by reference TRBV3-1 and TRBJ1-4, the full variable domain reads DTAVSQTPKYLVTQMGNDKSIKCEQNLGHDTMYWYKQDSKKFLKIMFSYNNKELIINETVPNRFSPKSPDKAHLNLHINSLELGDSAVYFCASSQDRTGGGEKLFFGSGTQLSVL.

This clonotype was picked up a small number of times. This chain joins TRBV29-1 and TRBJ2-7, with unresolved D. Germline V gives CDR1 SQVTM, CDR2 ANQGSEA. V was shortened by 6 bases and J by 3 bases, with 21 bases between the two germline ends. The CDR3 sequence is 15 residues long. CDR3 bases: TGCAGCGTGTCGATCCGGGTATCGGTCGTCTACGAGCAGTACTTC. Translation gives CSVSIRVSVVYEQYF.

This clonotype has ten or more counts. The chain links TRBV28 to TRBJ2-5; 7 positions agree with TRBD2. Trimming at V came to 6 bases and at J to 0 bases, leaving 4 bases not matched to a gene. In germline, CDR1 is MDHEN, CDR2 SYDVKM. This CDR3 has 14 amino acids. CDR3 residues: CASSKTSDQETQYF. CDR3 nucleotides: TGTGCCAGCAGCAAAACTAGCGACCAAGAGACCCAGTACTTC.

The chain couples TRBV28 to TRBJ1-1; possible D gene TRBD1, 5 bases. The length of the CDR3 is 15 residues. The V end was cut by 2 bases, the J end by 9 bases, with 19 bases between. The V gene's germline CDR1 is MDHEN and CDR2 SYDVKM. CDR3 region: CASSLPGPRSPKAFF. The CDR3 DNA is TGTGCCAGCAGTTTACCGGGACCTAGGTCCCCAAAAGCTTTCTTT.

With respect to this clonotype: A read error is possible here, since a much larger clone lies one base away. The chain employs TRBV9 and TRBJ1-1, with TRBD1 as a possible D gene (5 bases). Trimming removed 3 bases from V and 0 bases from J, with 9 bases in between. The CDR3 is 14 amino acids. CDR1 is SGDLS and CDR2 is YYNGEE in the germline V gene. CDR3 amino acids: CASSGGGMNTEAFF. CDR3 coding DNA: TGTGCCAGCAGCGGCGGGGGAATGAACACTGAAGCTTTCTTT.

The chain employs TRBV7-9 and TRBJ1-1; D call uncertain. Trimming stripped 1 base from V and 5 bases from J, with 8 bases between. Germline values: CDR1 SEHNR, CDR2 FQNEAQ (reference sequence). The CDR3 sequence is 13 residues long. For the CDR3, the DNA is TGTGCCAGCAGCTTAGACCCACATACTGAAGCTTTCTTT. Translating gives CASSLDPHTEAFF.

This clonotype was recorded at least ten times. This sequence joins TRBV7-8 and TRBJ1-4; D gene unclear. Between the trimmed V and J ends, which lost 10 bases and 10 bases, there was a span of 13 bases. The CDR3 spans 11 residues. The germline CDR1 and CDR2 sequences are SGHVS and FQNEAQ. The CDR3 region is CATGSTGKLFF. The CDR3, as DNA: TGTGCCACCGGATCTACTGGAAAACTGTTTTTT.

This clonotype has only a few counts. V gene TRBV29-1 combines with J gene TRBJ2-3; 12 positions agree with TRBD2. The germline gives CDR1 SQVTM, CDR2 ANQGSEA. The CDR3 consists of 14 residues. The J segment lost 2 bases and the V segment lost 4 bases, leaving 1 base of the junction unmatched. DNA of the CDR3: TGCAGCGTTGGACTAGCGGGGGACACAGATACGCAGTATTTT. Translated, it gives CSVGLAGDTDTQYF.

In this sample, this clonotype turned up many times. The J gene is TRBJ1-1, the V gene TRBV6-2 or TRBV6-3; D possibly corresponds to TRBD1 (6 bases). The germline CDR1 and CDR2 sequences are MNHEY and SVGEGT. Trimming left V 6 bases short and J 5 bases short, with 19 bases between. CDR3 size: 15 residues. The CDR3 protein is CASSNPKQGGTEAFF. CDR3 DNA sequence: TGTGCCAGCAGCAACCCTAAACAGGGTGGAACTGAAGCTTTCTTT.

This clonotype was seen ten or more times. The chain employs TRBV25-1 and TRBJ2-7; possibly TRBD1 for D (6 bases). Germline assignment: CDR1 MGHDK and CDR2 SYGVNS. V was trimmed by 8 bases and J by 6 bases, leaving 20 bases between them. The CDR3 is made up of 14 amino acids. As DNA, the CDR3 is TGTGCCAGCGCTCCCCCTTATGTCAGGGGCGAGCAGTACTTC. Its translation: CASAPPYVRGEQYF.

Many counts were recorded for this clonotype. This chain uses TRBV7-9 with TRBJ2-3; TRBD2 matches at 7 bases. The CDR3 totals 16 residues. CDR1 SEHNR and CDR2 FQNEAQ come from the germline V gene (reference sequence). Trimming at V came to 1 base and at J to 3 bases, leaving 7 bases not matched to a gene. This CDR3 is CASSLGGGSPTDTQYF. CDR3 DNA: TGTGCCAGCAGCTTAGGAGGCGGGAGTCCTACAGATACGCAGTATTTT.

The chain is built from TRBV2 and TRBJ2-1, with 9 bases lining up with TRBD2. Germline CDR1 reads SNHLY; CDR2 reads FYNNEI. Trimming took 6 bases from V and 0 from J; bases not matched to a gene: 6. The CDR3 runs 16 residues. The CDR3 is CASSVSGGASYNEQFF. DNA for the CDR3: TGTGCCAGCAGCGTTAGCGGGGGAGCCTCCTACAATGAGCAGTTCTTC.

This chain's CDR3 is CASSQGGGANNEQFF. The CDR3 nucleotides are TGTGCCAGTAGTCAGGGGGGGGGTGCTAACAATGAGCAGTTCTTC. The chain carries TRBV19 and TRBJ2-1, with D perhaps assigned TRBD1 or TRBD2 (7 bases each). V gave up 5 bases and J gave up 5 bases, with 16 bases separating them. CDR3 size: 15 residues. Per the germline V gene, CDR1 is LNHDA and CDR2 is SQIVND (reference sequence).

This clonotype was counted at least ten times. The chain employs TRBV7-2 and TRBJ2-5, with 13 bases identical to TRBD2. The trim removed 5 bases at V and 5 bases at J, leaving 8 bases unmatched. Per the germline V gene, CDR1 is SGHTA and CDR2 is FQGNSA. The CDR3 spans 16 residues. The CDR3 loop reads CASSLHTSGGGETQYF. CDR3 sequence (DNA): TGTGCCAGCAGCCTCCACACTAGCGGGGGGGGGGAGACCCAGTACTTC.